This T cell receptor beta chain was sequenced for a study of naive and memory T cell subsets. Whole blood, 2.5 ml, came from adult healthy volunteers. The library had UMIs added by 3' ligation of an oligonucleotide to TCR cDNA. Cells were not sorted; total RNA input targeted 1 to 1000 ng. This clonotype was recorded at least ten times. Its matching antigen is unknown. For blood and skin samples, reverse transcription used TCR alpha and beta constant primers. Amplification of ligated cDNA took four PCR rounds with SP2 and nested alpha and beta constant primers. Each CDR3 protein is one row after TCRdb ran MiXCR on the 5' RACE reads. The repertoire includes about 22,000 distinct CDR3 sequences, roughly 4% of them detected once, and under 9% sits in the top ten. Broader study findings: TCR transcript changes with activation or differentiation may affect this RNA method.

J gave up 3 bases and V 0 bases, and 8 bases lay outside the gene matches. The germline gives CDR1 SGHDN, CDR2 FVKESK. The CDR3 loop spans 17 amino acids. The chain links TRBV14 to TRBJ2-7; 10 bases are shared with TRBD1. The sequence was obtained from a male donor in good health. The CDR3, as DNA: TGTGCCAGCAGCCAAGAAGGGACAGGGGCACCGCACTACGAGCAGTACTTC. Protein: CASSQEGTGAPHYEQYF. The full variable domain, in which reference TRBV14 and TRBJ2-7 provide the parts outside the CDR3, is EAGVTQFPSHSVIEKGQTVTLRCDPISGHDNLYWYRRVMGKEIKFLLHFVKESKQDESGMPNNRFLAERTGGTYSTLKVQPAELEDSGVYFCASSQEGTGAPHYEQYFGPGTRLTVT.